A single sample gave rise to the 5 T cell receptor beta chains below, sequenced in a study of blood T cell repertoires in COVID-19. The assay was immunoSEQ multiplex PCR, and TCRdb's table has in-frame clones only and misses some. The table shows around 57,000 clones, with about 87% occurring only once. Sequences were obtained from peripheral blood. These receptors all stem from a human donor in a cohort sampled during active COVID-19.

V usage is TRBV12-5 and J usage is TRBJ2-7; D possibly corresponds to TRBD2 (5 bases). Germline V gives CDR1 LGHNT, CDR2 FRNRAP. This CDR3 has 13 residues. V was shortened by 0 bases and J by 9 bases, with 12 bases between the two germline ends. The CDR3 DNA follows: TGTGCTAGTGGTTTGGTATCTGAGAGCGGGCAGTACTTC. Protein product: CASGLVSESGQYF.

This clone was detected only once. DNA for the CDR3: TGTGCCAGTAGGCCGGACAGCCGGAGGGAGGGCACTGAAGCTTTCTTT. This sequence encodes CASRPDSRREGTEAFF. The chain carries TRBV19 and TRBJ1-1; perhaps TRBD1 as D (6 bases). Trimming cost V 6 bases and J 4 bases, with 21 bases left between them. The CDR3 is 16 amino acids. Germline V lookup: CDR1 LNHDA, CDR2 SQIVND (reference sequence).

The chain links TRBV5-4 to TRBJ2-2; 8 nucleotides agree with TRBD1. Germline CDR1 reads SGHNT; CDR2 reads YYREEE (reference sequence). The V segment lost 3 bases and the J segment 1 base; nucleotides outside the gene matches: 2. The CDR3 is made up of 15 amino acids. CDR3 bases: TGTGCCAGCAGCTATGACAGGGGGAACACCGGGGAGCTGTTTTTT. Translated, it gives CASSYDRGNTGELFF.

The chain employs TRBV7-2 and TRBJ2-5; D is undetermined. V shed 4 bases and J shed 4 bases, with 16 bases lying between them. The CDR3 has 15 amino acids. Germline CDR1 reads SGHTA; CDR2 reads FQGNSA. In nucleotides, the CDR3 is TGTGCCAGCAGCTCGTACACCCGACGCGGAGAGACCCAGTACTTC. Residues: CASSSYTRRGETQYF.

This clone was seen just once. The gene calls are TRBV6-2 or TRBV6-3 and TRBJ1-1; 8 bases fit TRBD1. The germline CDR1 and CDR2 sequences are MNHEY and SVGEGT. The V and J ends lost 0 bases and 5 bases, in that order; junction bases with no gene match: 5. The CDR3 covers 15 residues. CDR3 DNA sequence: TGTGCCAGCAGTTACTCGGCAGGGGGCTTAACTGAAGCTTTCTTT. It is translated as CASSYSAGGLTEAFF.